These 28 T cell receptor beta chains were all obtained from the same sample, sequenced in a study of long-term antiretroviral therapy in people with HIV. It was version v3.0 of the immunoSEQ assay that was run at survey level. The table came from immunoSEQ multiplex PCR; TCRdb's copy has only in-frame clones and leaves some out. The table has tens of thousands of clones, approximately 80% seen once. Sequencing used unsorted PBMCs, obtained 1.6 years after starting antiretroviral therapy. These receptors came from a man between 40 and 49 years old with HIV.

The chain links TRBV7-3 to TRBJ2-1, with 7 positions matching TRBD1. Germline V gene sequence: CDR1 SGHTA, CDR2 FQGTGA. V was pared by 5 bases and J by 0 bases, with 7 bases of the junction left unmatched. This CDR3 is 16 amino acids long. Here the CDR3 reads CASSLNRDSSYNEQFF. The CDR3 coding sequence is TGTGCCAGCAGCCTTAATCGGGACAGCTCCTACAATGAGCAGTTCTTC.

This clone was recorded once. CDR3 in DNA: TGTGCCAGCAGCCCACGAGAGGCCGCCGGGGAGCTGTTTTTT. As protein: CASSPREAAGELFF. The chain links TRBV6-5 to TRBJ2-2, with unresolved D. This CDR3 spans 14 amino acids. In germline, CDR1 is MNHEY, CDR2 SVGAGI. The V gene lost 6 bases and the J gene lost 6 bases, with 14 bases spanning the gap.

The table lists this clone with a few counts. The chain is built from TRBV11-2 and TRBJ2-5, with 8 bases that match TRBD1. This CDR3 spans 15 amino acids. Germline-derived CDR1 and CDR2 are SGHAT and FQNNGV. V lost 1 base, J lost 5 bases, and 6 bases stayed unmatched. CDR3 DNA: TGTGCCAGCAGCTTAGCGGGACAGGCCCAGGAGACCCAGTACTTC. Protein sequence: CASSLAGQAQETQYF.

The genes are TRBV19 and TRBJ1-1; D possibly corresponds to TRBD1 (5 bases). Trimming shortened V by 9 bases and J by 0 bases, and 20 bases separated the two germline ends. The CDR3 consists of 16 residues. Germline-derived CDR1 and CDR2 are LNHDA and SQIVND (reference sequence). The CDR3 DNA sequence: TGTGCCAGCAAGAGGACATCGGGGGACGTGAACACTGAAGCTTTCTTT. Its protein product is CASKRTSGDVNTEAFF.

This CDR3 reads CASSYGGQPQHF. The CDR3 DNA reads as TGTGCCAGCAGTTATGGGGGCCAGCCCCAGCATTTT. The chain combines TRBV6-6 with TRBJ1-5, with D perhaps TRBD1 (6 bases). CDR1 MNHNY and CDR2 SVGAGI come from the germline V gene (reference sequence). V was pared by 3 bases and J by 7 bases, with 7 bases between. The CDR3 runs to 12 residues.

The chain links TRBV23-1 to TRBJ2-1, with D possibly called TRBD1 or TRBD2 (6 bases each). TRBV23-1 is annotated as an ORF whose role is uncertain. Trimming left V 3 bases short and J 0 bases short, with 21 bases between. This CDR3 spans 19 amino acids. CDR3 region: CASSHQRRDTGVSYNEQFF. In nucleotides, the CDR3 is TGCGCCAGCAGTCATCAAAGGCGGGACACCGGGGTCTCCTACAATGAGCAGTTCTTC.

V is TRBV13 and J is TRBJ2-7; a possible D gene is TRBD1 (6 bases). Deletions cut 6 bases from V and 3 bases from J, with 12 bases between. CDR3 size: 13 residues. The germline CDR1 and CDR2 sequences are PRHDT and FYEKMQ (reference sequence). In nucleotides, the CDR3 is TGTGCCAGCAGGACCGGACAGAACTACGAGCAGTACTTC. Protein sequence: CASRTGQNYEQYF.

The table lists this clone with a few counts. This sequence joins TRBV5-6 and TRBJ2-7, with D perhaps TRBD1 or TRBD2 (5 bases each). Trimming removed 2 bases from V and 3 bases from J, with 15 bases in between. Germline values: CDR1 SGHDT, CDR2 YYEEEE. The CDR3 totals 15 residues. CDR3 DNA: TGTGCCAGCAGCTTCGGCCTGGGGGAAGTCTACGAGCAGTACTTC. Protein: CASSFGLGEVYEQYF.

The rearrangement joins TRBV18 to TRBJ1-3, with D perhaps matching TRBD1 (5 bases). Trimming pared 0 bases from V and 3 bases from J, leaving 15 bases between. Germline V gene data show CDR1 as KGHSH and CDR2 as LQKENI. This CDR3 region has 17 residues. CDR3 sequence: CASSPPFGALHGNTIYF. CDR3 DNA sequence: TGTGCCAGCTCACCACCGTTCGGGGCACTCCATGGAAACACCATATATTTT.

This chain connects TRBV29-1 to TRBJ2-3; D might be TRBD2 (6 bases). V gave up 7 bases and J gave up 1 base, with 6 bases separating them. The germline CDR1 and CDR2 sequences are SQVTM and ANQGSEA. The CDR3 totals 11 residues. This CDR3 is CSGGGTDTQYF. CDR3 nucleotide sequence: TGCAGCGGCGGGGGCACAGATACGCAGTATTTT.

This chain uses TRBV6-5 with TRBJ2-2; D not resolved. The V gene lost 6 bases and the J gene lost 2 bases, with 13 bases spanning the gap. Germline CDR1 and CDR2: MNHEY and SVGAGI. This CDR3 has 15 amino acids. DNA of the CDR3: TGTGCCAGCAGCGAGGCGGCGGATAACACCGGGGAGCTGTTTTTT. Its protein is CASSEAADNTGELFF.

This clone is a singleton in its sample. The chain carries TRBV19 and TRBJ2-2; D is unresolved. V lost 7 bases, J lost 1 base, and 4 bases lay in between. Germline V CDR1 and CDR2: LNHDA, SQIVND (reference sequence). The CDR3 extends over 12 amino acids. The CDR3 DNA is TGTGCCAGTAACCAGAACACCGGGGAGCTGTTTTTT. This codes for CASNQNTGELFF.

V gene TRBV6-5 combines with J gene TRBJ2-2; D is ambiguous. CDR1 is MNHEY, CDR2 SVGAGI, per germline. Trimming pared 2 bases from V and 4 bases from J, leaving 8 bases between. The CDR3 contains 14 residues. In nucleotides, the CDR3 is TGTGCCAGCAGTTACGGGTCTTCCACCGGGGAGCTGTTTTTT. Translation: CASSYGSSTGELFF.

J is TRBJ1-2 and V is TRBV6-5; the match to TRBD1 covers 7 bases. This CDR3 region has 15 residues. Trimming at V came to 9 bases and at J to 4 bases, leaving 14 bases not matched to a gene. Germline V gene data show CDR1 as MNHEY and CDR2 as SVGAGI. This chain's CDR3 is CASSPSGGTGYGYTF. CDR3 DNA sequence: TGTGCCAGTAGCCCCTCAGGGGGAACGGGCTATGGCTACACCTTC.

The chain recombines TRBV4-1 with TRBJ2-1; 7 bases map to TRBD2. V shed 0 bases and J 7 bases; nucleotides not matched to a gene: 12. Germline V gene sequence: CDR1 MGHRA, CDR2 YSYEKL. The CDR3 has 17 amino acids. The CDR3 DNA reads TGCGCCAGCAGCCAAGATAATTGGGGGGAGGGCCAGAATGAGCAGTTCTTC. Its protein is CASSQDNWGEGQNEQFF.

This chain links TRBV6-5 with TRBJ1-6; 9 bases are shared with TRBD1. CDR1 is MNHEY and CDR2 is SVGAGI in the germline V gene. CDR3 length equals 15 residues. V lost 2 bases, J lost 7 bases, and 3 bases stayed unmatched. The CDR3 DNA follows: TGTGCCAGCAGTTACCGGGACAGGGCCAATTCACCCCTCCACTTT. Protein product: CASSYRDRANSPLHF.

The chain couples TRBV19 to TRBJ1-5; unclear D gene. The V and J ends lost 1 base and 5 bases respectively, with 3 bases between them. This CDR3 is built from 12 residues. CDR1 and CDR2 from the germline V gene are LNHDA and SQIVND (reference sequence). Here the CDR3 reads CASSIVHQPQHF. CDR3 nucleotide sequence: TGTGCCAGTAGTATAGTTCATCAGCCCCAGCATTTT.

J is TRBJ2-3 and V is TRBV5-1; no firm D call. Looked up from germline, CDR1 is SGHRS and CDR2 is YFSETQ. The CDR3 extends over 14 amino acids. V lost 0 bases and J lost 0, with 5 bases in between. CDR3 protein: CASSLGSSTDTQYF. For the CDR3, the DNA is TGCGCCAGCAGCTTGGGGAGTAGCACAGATACGCAGTATTTT.

The rearrangement links TRBV6-6 to TRBJ1-1; 7 bases are shared with TRBD1. Trimming removed 0 bases from V and 3 bases from J; junction bases left unmatched: 7. The germline CDR1 and CDR2 sequences are MNHNY and SVGAGI (reference sequence). This CDR3 is 16 amino acids long. The CDR3 sequence is CASSYSGVRGYTEAFF. CDR3 coding DNA: TGTGCCAGCAGTTACTCGGGGGTCAGGGGGTACACTGAAGCTTTCTTT.

The DNA of the CDR3 is TGTGCCAGCTCACCTAATCCAGGGACAGGGGGCTATGGCTACACCTTC. Amino acid sequence: CASSPNPGTGGYGYTF. The rearrangement uses TRBV18 and TRBJ1-2, with 11 bases aligning to TRBD1. J was trimmed by 4 bases and V by 3 bases; bases with no gene match: 7. The CDR3 is 16 residues long. The germline V gene has CDR1 KGHSH and CDR2 LQKENI.

The chain carries TRBV27 and TRBJ1-1, with 9 nucleotides matching TRBD1. This CDR3 spans 15 amino acids. With 4 bases clipped from V and 3 bases from J, the junction kept 6 bases outside the gene matches. CDR1 MNHEY and CDR2 SMNVEV come from the germline V gene (reference sequence). CDR3 sequence (DNA): TGTGCCAGCAGTTCTGAAGGACAGGGGTACACTGAAGCTTTCTTT. Translation gives CASSSEGQGYTEAFF.

This clone was seen more than once but under ten times. This chain joins TRBV5-1 and TRBJ2-7, with 8 bases identical to TRBD2. CDR3 length: 14 amino acids. V shed 5 bases and J 4 bases; nucleotides not matched to a gene: 8. Germline V gene lookup returns CDR1 SGHRS and CDR2 YFSETQ. CDR3 region: CASRPGGAEYEQYF. The CDR3 nucleotides read TGCGCCAGCAGACCGGGGGGGGCAGAGTACGAGCAGTACTTC.

The CDR3 loop reads CASSREGYEQYF. The DNA of the CDR3 is TGCGCCAGCAGCAGGGAGGGTTACGAGCAGTACTTC. The chain employs TRBV5-1 and TRBJ2-7; 7 positions agree with TRBD2. The CDR3 length is 12 residues. Germline CDR1 is SGHRS and CDR2 is YFSETQ. V shed 4 bases, J shed 4 bases, and the junction held 2 bases outside the gene matches.

This chain joins TRBV9 and TRBJ2-7, with 10 positions matching TRBD1. The V gene's germline CDR1 is SGDLS and CDR2 YYNGEE. CDR3 size: 14 residues. After removal of 3 bases from V and 4 bases from J, the junction contained 4 bases not matched to a gene. CDR3 region: CASSGGTGEYEQYF. The CDR3 DNA is TGTGCCAGCAGCGGGGGGACAGGGGAATACGAGCAGTACTTC.

V is TRBV5-1 and J is TRBJ2-3; weak D call: TRBD2 (7 bases). The CDR3 loop spans 16 amino acids. Germline lookup yields CDR1 SGHRS and CDR2 YFSETQ. Trimming shortened V by 2 bases and J by 7 bases, and 20 bases separated the two germline ends. CDR3 protein: CASSFTAGHQLNTQYF. CDR3 nucleotides: TGCGCCAGCAGCTTCACAGCGGGACACCAACTCAATACGCAGTATTTT.

The rearrangement joins TRBV29-1 to TRBJ1-2; 9 bases align to TRBD1. The ends lost 7 bases at V and 3 bases at J; junction bases unmatched: 6. The CDR3 has 13 residues. Germline V gene lookup returns CDR1 SQVTM and CDR2 ANQGSEA. CDR3 loop: CSAQTGGYYGYTF. CDR3 nucleotides: TGCAGCGCCCAAACAGGGGGCTACTATGGCTACACCTTC.

In nucleotides, the CDR3 is TGTGCCAGCAGTTACTCGGGGGGGGGAATCAATCAGCCCCAGCATTTT. Encoded protein: CASSYSGGGINQPQHF. The chain has TRBV6-6 and TRBJ1-5; tentatively, D is TRBD1 (5 bases). CDR3 length: 16 residues. Germline V CDR1 and CDR2: MNHNY, SVGAGI (reference sequence). V dropped 0 bases and J dropped 3 bases, with 12 bases sitting between them.

This sequence joins TRBV18 and TRBJ1-2, with D unclear. V was clipped by 6 bases and J by 1 base, with 12 bases between them. The CDR3 spans 14 residues. The V gene's germline CDR1 is KGHSH and CDR2 LQKENI. CDR3 sequence (DNA): TGTGCCAGCTCTTCGGGCCATCTTAACTATGGCTACACCTTC. It yields the protein CASSSGHLNYGYTF.